Sequencing of this T cell receptor (beta chain) was carried out in a study of T cell repertoires in cytomegalovirus infection (dated by TCRdb to between 2018 and 2021). Concerning the study at large: Recently identified HLA-C-restricted CMV epitopes, whose presentation resists viral immunomodulation, were targeted by peptide stimulations together with well-studied HLA-B-restricted epitopes. Because public TCR beta signatures pointed to carriage of CMV infection together with the matching HLA type, the HLA type of each donor mattered for the analysis.

Results the study describes overall, beyond this receptor: The ex vivo response was dominated by HLA-C-restricted CMV-specific TCR beta clonotypes, which also provided the single most frequent clonotype in two of eight donors. In both this cohort and an independent cohort of 352 donors, the cumulative frequency of public TCR beta family members distinguished carriers of CMV infection plus the relevant HLA type.

The sequencer was an Illumina HiSeq 1500. TCRdb reprocessed the public reads (quality trimming at Q25 with fastp, clone calling with MiXCR) and kept in-frame beta chains. Rows with one shared CDR3 protein collapse into an entry with the most common genes and DNA. This sample gives some 900,000 distinct CDR3 sequences in total; approximately 30% of them show up just once. The biggest ten clones account for 9.5% to 15% of the sample. This clonotype was counted at least ten times. Its antigen is still unknown. The input lacks base qualities; no much larger clone sits a single base away. Interpreted using the paper, the treatment or condition label stands for: in vitro stimulation with specific CMV peptide epitopes to enrich CMV-specific T cells. The sequence was collected from a human donor in good health (CMV status not recorded). Some clones in this sample may be carry-over from other donors' samples. The sequenced sample was cultured CD8+ T cells from PBMCs, obtained from culture after CMV antigen stimulation.

The nucleotides are TGTGCCAGCAGCTTAGGGACCAAGCCTTACCAAGAGACCCAGTACTTC. Translation gives CASSLGTKPYQETQYF. The chain links TRBV7-8 with TRBJ2-5, with no reliable assignment of the D segment. Looking up the germline V gene yields CDR1 SGHVS and CDR2 FQNEAQ. V is reduced by 1 base and J by 0 bases, leaving a spacing of 12 bases between them. Inclusive of the bounding cysteine and phenylalanine, the CDR3 is 16 residues long. The retained sequence is limited to the CDR3, 48 bases, with the frame set at the first base.